A single sample gave rise to the 32 T cell receptor beta chains below, sequenced in a study of sequential checkpoint blockade in melanoma. This table comes from immunoSEQ multiplex PCR, and its TCRdb copy is limited to in-frame clones, with some not included. The data show about 35,000 clones, 84% seen once. The sample's treatment: randomized to nivolumab then ipilimumab (arm A) or the reverse (arm B). The specimen was CD8+ T cells sorted from blood (inferred from file names), collected from a patient given nivolumab and ipilimumab in sequence. The receptors derive from a human donor with melanoma.

V usage is TRBV6-6 and J usage is TRBJ2-7, with D possibly being TRBD1 (5 bases). This CDR3 spans 13 amino acids. V gave up 7 bases and J gave up 1 base, with 11 bases separating them. CDR1 is MNHNY, CDR2 SVGAGI, per germline (reference sequence). The CDR3 DNA is TGTGCCAGCAACCCGACAGCGTCCTACGAGCAGTACTTC. It encodes CASNPTASYEQYF.

The chain combines TRBV27 with TRBJ2-5; 7 bases fit TRBD1. Trimming took 4 bases from V and 5 from J; bases not matched to a gene: 7. Germline loops: CDR1 MNHEY, CDR2 SMNVEV (reference sequence). This CDR3 has 14 amino acids. In nucleotides, the CDR3 is TGTGCCAGCAGTTCATACAGGGGCAGCGAGACCCAGTACTTC. It is translated as CASSSYRGSETQYF.

The chain couples TRBV19 to TRBJ2-7, with TRBD1 as a possible D gene (6 bases). Per the germline V gene, CDR1 is LNHDA and CDR2 is SQIVND (reference sequence). The CDR3 spans 15 residues. Trimming took 3 bases from V and 5 from J, leaving 17 bases between them. CDR3 in amino acids: CASSIGAGEFHEQYF. The DNA for the CDR3 is TGTGCCAGTAGTATTGGGGCAGGGGAGTTCCACGAGCAGTACTTC.

V and J are TRBV9 and TRBJ1-5; D is unresolved. V was clipped by 0 bases and J by 1 base, with 5 bases between them. This CDR3 is 14 amino acids long. Germline V lookup: CDR1 SGDLS, CDR2 YYNGEE. Here the CDR3 DNA reads TGTGCCAGCAGCGTAGGGGCGAGCAATCAGCCCCAGCATTTT. This sequence encodes CASSVGASNQPQHF.

CDR3 coding DNA: TGCGCCAGCAGCTTGACGGGCCAGGGGTACGAGCAGTACTTC. This sequence encodes CASSLTGQGYEQYF. This chain joins TRBV5-1 and TRBJ2-5; tentatively, D is TRBD1 (6 bases). The last part of the DNA fits TRBJ2-7 better; the J call may be wrong. The germline V gene has CDR1 SGHRS and CDR2 YFSETQ. The CDR3 is made up of 14 amino acids.

The CDR3 DNA is TGTGCCAGCAGCTTCGGTCCTAACACCGGGGAGCTGTTTTTT. This sequence encodes CASSFGPNTGELFF. The V call is TRBV13, the J call TRBJ2-2; D is unresolved. The V end was cut by 3 bases, the J end by 2 bases, with 7 bases between. The CDR3 is made up of 14 amino acids. CDR1 and CDR2 (germline): PRHDT, FYEKMQ (reference sequence).

The V and J genes are TRBV30 and TRBJ1-2; D not certain. The CDR3 length is 12 residues. Germline V gene sequence: CDR1 GTSNPN, CDR2 SVGIG (reference sequence). Trimming stripped 0 bases from V and 8 bases from J, with 10 bases between. The CDR3 coding sequence is TGTGCCTGGAGTGTCGCGAACTTGGGCTACACCTTC. This translates into CAWSVANLGYTF.

The chain is built from TRBV7-9 and TRBJ1-4, with 10 bases that match TRBD1. The CDR3 covers 15 residues. The trim removed 6 bases at V and 6 bases at J, leaving 7 bases unmatched. Germline lookup yields CDR1 SEHNR and CDR2 FQNEAQ (reference sequence). The CDR3: CASRGWDRGDEKLFF. CDR3 DNA: TGTGCCAGCAGGGGATGGGACAGGGGTGATGAAAAACTGTTTTTT.

The gene calls are TRBV9 and TRBJ2-5; the D gene is possibly TRBD1 (5 bases). Trimming left V 0 bases short and J 3 bases short, with 9 bases between. Germline CDR1 is SGDLS and CDR2 is YYNGEE. The CDR3 extends over 14 amino acids. In DNA form, the CDR3 reads TGTGCCAGCAGCGTAGGTGACAGAAAAGAGACCCAGTACTTC. It translates to CASSVGDRKETQYF.

The chain has TRBV6-1 and TRBJ2-7, with D perhaps matching TRBD1 (6 bases). Germline CDR1 reads MNHNS; CDR2 reads SASEGT. Deletions cut 2 bases from V and 5 bases from J, with 13 bases between. CDR3 length: 14 amino acids. CDR3 sequence reads: CASSEPTGRNEQYF. The DNA of the CDR3 is TGTGCCAGCAGTGAACCGACAGGACGGAACGAGCAGTACTTC.

This clone was recorded once. The V call is TRBV13, the J call TRBJ2-7; TRBD1 might be the D (6 bases). CDR3 length: 15 amino acids. Deletions cut 5 bases from V and 4 bases from J, with 18 bases between. The germline V gene encodes CDR1 PRHDT and CDR2 FYEKMQ (reference sequence). The CDR3 reads CASSIYVGTPYEQYF. Written as DNA, the CDR3 is TGTGCCAGCAGCATCTATGTCGGGACACCTTACGAGCAGTACTTC.

Written as DNA, the CDR3 is TGTGCCAGCAGTTGGGACTTAGGTTACGAGCAGTACTTC. Protein: CASSWDLGYEQYF. The chain couples TRBV6-1 to TRBJ2-7; D is possibly TRBD2 (6 bases). Trimming cost V 5 bases and J 4 bases, with 12 bases left between them. CDR1 and CDR2 from the germline V gene are MNHNS and SASEGT. CDR3 length equals 13 residues.

In DNA form, the CDR3 reads TGTGCCATCAGTGCGGACAGCGGGAGGGCCGGGGAGCTGTTTTTT. Translating it yields CAISADSGRAGELFF. The rearrangement joins TRBV10-3 to TRBJ2-2, with TRBD2 matching 10 bases. The V segment lost 4 bases and the J segment 6 bases; nucleotides outside the gene matches: 5. Germline V gene lookup returns CDR1 ENHRY and CDR2 SYGVKD. The CDR3 runs 15 residues.

DNA for the CDR3: TGTGCCAGCAGCTTGGTGAGGGAAGGAACTGAAGCTTTCTTT. Translation gives CASSLVREGTEAFF. V is TRBV5-6 and J is TRBJ1-1, with D unclear. The V and J ends lost 0 bases and 5 bases respectively, with 11 bases between them. Per the germline V gene, CDR1 is SGHDT and CDR2 is YYEEEE. The CDR3 sequence is 14 residues long. Full variable domain (rest looked up from reference TRBV5-6 and TRBJ1-1): DAGVTQSPTHLIKTRGQQVTLRCSPKSGHDTVSWYQQALGQGPQFIFQYYEEEERQRGNFPDRFSGHQFPNYSSELNVNALLLGDSALYLCASSLVREGTEAFFGQGTRLTVV.

The CDR3 reads CASSQDWGEGGANEKLFF. CDR3 sequence (DNA): TGTGCCAGCAGCCAAGATTGGGGGGAGGGAGGGGCTAATGAAAAACTGTTTTTT. The chain combines TRBV4-2 with TRBJ1-4; the D gene is possibly TRBD1 (5 bases). The germline V gene encodes CDR1 LGHNA and CDR2 YNFKEQ. Between the trimmed V and J ends, which lost 0 bases and 3 bases, there was a span of 17 bases. This CDR3 region has 18 residues.

V usage is TRBV7-9 and J usage is TRBJ1-4, with TRBD1 as a possible D gene (5 bases). The V and J ends lost 1 base and 5 bases respectively, with 14 bases between them. Germline CDR1 SEHNR, CDR2 FQNEAQ (reference sequence). The CDR3 covers 16 residues. The CDR3 protein is CASSLDFGTDNEKLFF. The CDR3 region has the DNA TGTGCCAGCAGCTTAGATTTTGGGACTGACAATGAAAAACTGTTTTTT.

The rearrangement uses TRBV15 and TRBJ2-7; D may be TRBD2 (6 bases). The CDR3 contains 15 residues. Germline lookup yields CDR1 LNHNV and CDR2 YYDKDF (reference sequence). The V end lost 5 bases, the J end lost 1 base, and 15 bases lay between the germline ends. The CDR3 loop reads CATSAGPSVSYEQYF. In DNA form, the CDR3 reads TGTGCCACCAGCGCGGGACCCTCAGTATCCTACGAGCAGTACTTC.

V and J are TRBV9 and TRBJ2-6, with D possibly being TRBD1 (5 bases). Per germline, CDR1 SGDLS and CDR2 YYNGEE. The V end was cut by 2 bases, the J end by 0 bases, with 9 bases between. The CDR3 sequence is 16 residues long. The CDR3 nucleotides are TGTGCCAGCAGCGTGTACGACAGCTCTGGGGCCAACGTCCTGACTTTC. It yields the protein CASSVYDSSGANVLTF.

This clone was counted a few times. The chain uses TRBV5-6 and TRBJ1-2; D call uncertain. The germline V gene has CDR1 SGHDT and CDR2 YYEEEE. The CDR3 sequence is 14 residues long. V was pared by 0 bases and J by 4 bases, with 10 bases between. CDR3 residues: CASSLAGDFYGYTF. The CDR3 coding sequence is TGTGCCAGCAGCTTGGCAGGCGATTTCTATGGCTACACCTTC.

The genes are TRBV7-9 and TRBJ1-4; possibly TRBD1 for D (6 bases). The V end was cut by 2 bases, the J end by 8 bases, with 9 bases between. Looked up from germline, CDR1 is SEHNR and CDR2 is FQNEAQ (reference sequence). The CDR3 runs 13 residues. The CDR3 is CASSLQGLEKLFF. The CDR3 bases are TGTGCCAGCAGCTTACAGGGGCTAGAAAAACTGTTTTTT.

The V and J genes are TRBV27 and TRBJ2-7, with unresolved D. This CDR3 contains 14 residues. Germline values: CDR1 MNHEY, CDR2 SMNVEV (reference sequence). V dropped 4 bases and J dropped 2 bases, with 12 bases sitting between them. CDR3 bases: TGTGCCAGCAGTTCTGGGCCTCGAACCTACGAGCAGTACTTC. This gives the protein CASSSGPRTYEQYF.

The table lists this clone with a few counts. The CDR3: CASSLGGGAGYEQYF. The CDR3, as DNA: TGTGCCAGCAGCTTAGGGGGGGGAGCCGGGTACGAGCAGTACTTC. This chain joins TRBV11-2 and TRBJ2-7; 7 bases agree with TRBD2. The V gene end was trimmed by 1 base and the J gene end by 4 bases; junction bases not matched to a gene: 7. The germline V gene has CDR1 SGHAT and CDR2 FQNNGV. This CDR3 has 15 amino acids.

The chain combines TRBV6-5 with TRBJ2-5; 7 nucleotides line up with TRBD1. V gave up 4 bases and J gave up 12 bases; unmatched junction bases: 8. Germline loops: CDR1 MNHEY, CDR2 SVGAGI. The CDR3 runs to 12 residues. For the CDR3, the DNA is TGTGCCAGCAGTTCCCTGGGACAGCCAGAGTACTTC. This translates into CASSSLGQPEYF.

This rearrangement joins TRBV28 to TRBJ1-4; a weak D match, TRBD1 (6 bases). V lost 5 bases and J 8 bases, leaving 18 bases between the germline ends. CDR3 length: 15 residues. Germline assignment: CDR1 MDHEN and CDR2 SYDVKM. The CDR3 DNA sequence: TGTGCCAGCAGTACCCCAGGAGGGAGGGGGGAAAAACTGTTTTTT. Translation gives CASSTPGGRGEKLFF.

The CDR3 DNA follows: TGTGCCACCCTGGTTGGCTCCGCGAACACCGGGGAGCTGTTTTTT. This translates into CATLVGSANTGELFF. This chain links TRBV28 with TRBJ2-2; D unresolved. Trimming stripped 10 bases from V and 0 bases from J, with 15 bases between. Germline V gene lookup returns CDR1 MDHEN and CDR2 SYDVKM. The CDR3 totals 15 residues.

The rearrangement joins TRBV19 to TRBJ2-7; no clear D gene. This CDR3 has 11 residues. The germline V and J ends were trimmed by 3 bases and 3 bases, with 3 bases remaining between them. CDR1 and CDR2 (germline): LNHDA, SQIVND (reference sequence). CDR3 residues: CASSIGYEQYF. Here the CDR3 DNA reads TGTGCCAGTAGTATCGGCTACGAGCAGTACTTC.

The CDR3 sequence: CASSFDRGQGQPQHF. The CDR3 coding sequence is TGTGCCAGCAGTTTCGACAGGGGGCAAGGTCAGCCCCAGCATTTT. The rearrangement links TRBV28 to TRBJ1-5; TRBD1 matches at 10 bases. V trimming: 3 bases; J trimming: 6 bases; junction bases outside the gene matches: 5. CDR3 size: 15 residues. Germline V gene data show CDR1 as MDHEN and CDR2 as SYDVKM. Full variable domain (remainder filled in from reference TRBV28 and TRBJ1-5): DVKVTQSSRYLVKRTGEKVFLECVQDMDHENMFWYRQDPGLGLRLIYFSYDVKMKEKGDIPEGYSVSREKKERFSLILESASTNQTSMYLCASSFDRGQGQPQHFGDGTRLSIL.

The rearrangement uses TRBV27 and TRBJ2-2; D is uncertain. Germline lookup yields CDR1 MNHEY and CDR2 SMNVEV (reference sequence). V lost 1 base to trimming and J lost 1 base, with 4 bases between them. This CDR3 contains 14 residues. CDR3 sequence: CASSLYRNTGELFF. The CDR3 bases are TGTGCCAGCAGTTTATATCGGAACACCGGGGAGCTGTTTTTT.

The chain uses TRBV5-5 and TRBJ1-5; no firm D call. This CDR3 is built from 14 residues. Germline CDR1 reads SGHKS; CDR2 reads YYEKEE (reference sequence). V was shortened by 1 base and J by 2 bases, with 7 bases between the two germline ends. The CDR3 is CASSLWAGNQPQHF. Here the CDR3 DNA reads TGTGCCAGCAGCTTGTGGGCAGGCAATCAGCCCCAGCATTTT. The full variable domain, with the rest looked up from reference TRBV5-5 and TRBJ1-5, is DAGVTQSPTHLIKTRGQQVTLRCSPISGHKSVSWYQQVLGQGPQFIFQYYEKEERGRGNFPDRFSARQFPNYSSELNVNALLLGDSALYLCASSLWAGNQPQHFGDGTRLSIL.

The chain couples TRBV6-1 to TRBJ2-7; D is ambiguous. Germline CDR1 and CDR2: MNHNS and SASEGT. V was clipped by 0 bases and J by 2 bases, with 20 bases between them. CDR3 length: 18 amino acids. CDR3 amino acids: CASSEAPFQIKTTYEQYF. The CDR3, as DNA: TGTGCCAGCAGTGAAGCGCCTTTCCAGATAAAAACCACCTACGAGCAGTACTTC.

This sequence joins TRBV14 and TRBJ2-7; TRBD1 agrees at 8 bases. V shed 5 bases, J shed 2 bases, and the junction held 5 bases outside the gene matches. The CDR3 runs 14 residues. Per germline, CDR1 SGHDN and CDR2 FVKESK. The CDR3 loop reads CASSYRGNAYEQYF. CDR3 in DNA: TGTGCCAGCAGCTACAGGGGGAACGCCTACGAGCAGTACTTC.

This clone was observed a handful of times. The genes are TRBV28 and TRBJ2-7; 13 positions match TRBD2. The CDR3 consists of 14 residues. Germline trimming cut 6 bases from V and 4 bases from J; bases unmatched to any gene: 3. Germline V lookup: CDR1 MDHEN, CDR2 SYDVKM. This CDR3 is CASRGLAGPYEQYF. CDR3 coding DNA: TGTGCCAGCAGGGGACTAGCGGGACCATACGAGCAGTACTTC.